Listed below are T cell receptor beta chains from one sample, sequenced in a study of blood T cells in healthy people across ages. Each CDR3 protein is one row after TCRdb ran MiXCR on the 5' RACE reads. Of about 1.5 million distinct CDR3 sequences detected, approximately 40% appear once; the ten largest clones hold roughly 7.9%. Material: blood. The receptor set was obtained from a woman aged 18-30 years in good health. Each CDR3 is given with its conserved first and last residue. Each record gives: D gene, clone size, V gene, J gene, CDR3 protein, CDR3 DNA. A D gene is named only where the DNA matches it firmly. Only part of the rows carry a size: once, few, many, or a class if the clone is expanded.

d_call: NA; clone_size: NA; v_call: TRBV6-5; j_call: TRBJ2-3; cdr3_aa: CASSYRMGGDTQYF; cdr3_nt: TGTGCCAGCAGTTACCGCATGGGAGGAGATACGCAGTATTTT
d_call: NA; clone_size: NA; v_call: TRBV20-1; j_call: TRBJ2-7; cdr3_aa: CSARGLGEQYF; cdr3_nt: TGCAGTGCTAGAGGATTGGGGGAGCAGTACTTC
d_call: NA; clone_size: NA; v_call: TRBV20-1; j_call: TRBJ2-1; cdr3_aa: CSASEGLRGGAYNEQFF; cdr3_nt: TGCAGTGCTAGCGAGGGACTGCGAGGGGGGGCCTACAATGAGCAGTTCTTC
d_call: TRBD1; clone_size: NA; v_call: TRBV5-8; j_call: TRBJ2-3; cdr3_aa: CASSWDRARTDTQYF; cdr3_nt: TGTGCCAGCAGCTGGGACAGGGCTAGAACAGATACGCAGTATTTT
d_call: NA; clone_size: few; v_call: TRBV7-8; j_call: TRBJ2-5; cdr3_aa: CASSPKTPQETQYF; cdr3_nt: TGTGCCAGCAGCCCCAAGACCCCGCAAGAGACCCAGTACTTC
d_call: NA; clone_size: NA; v_call: TRBV20-1; j_call: TRBJ2-5; cdr3_aa: CSARDYRYNEQYF; cdr3_nt: TGCAGTGCTAGGGACTACCGCTACAATGAGCAGTACTTC
d_call: NA; clone_size: few; v_call: TRBV5-1; j_call: TRBJ1-2; cdr3_aa: CASSLNNHGYTF; cdr3_nt: TGCGCCAGCAGCTTGAATAATCATGGCTACACCTTC
d_call: TRBD2; clone_size: NA; v_call: TRBV12-3/TRBV12-4; j_call: TRBJ2-1; cdr3_aa: CATSYSGGAYNEQFF; cdr3_nt: TGTGCCACCTCCTACAGCGGGGGGGCCTACAATGAGCAGTTCTTC
d_call: TRBD2; clone_size: few; v_call: TRBV12-3/TRBV12-4; j_call: TRBJ2-1; cdr3_aa: CASSPRTSVHNEQFF; cdr3_nt: TGTGCCAGCAGCCCTAGGACTAGCGTTCACAATGAGCAGTTCTTC
d_call: NA; clone_size: NA; v_call: TRBV4-1; j_call: TRBJ1-3; cdr3_aa: CASSLSEGSGNTIYF; cdr3_nt: TGCGCCAGCAGCCTCTCCGAGGGGTCTGGAAACACCATATATTTT
d_call: NA; clone_size: NA; v_call: TRBV20-1; j_call: TRBJ2-5; cdr3_aa: CSARDLEALRTQETQYF; cdr3_nt: TGCAGTGCTAGAGATTTGGAGGCCCTCAGGACCCAAGAGACCCAGTACTTC
d_call: NA; clone_size: NA; v_call: TRBV7-8; j_call: TRBJ2-3; cdr3_aa: CASSLDGRGLSTQYF; cdr3_nt: TGTGCCAGCAGCTTAGACGGGAGGGGGCTTTCGACGCAGTATTTT
d_call: NA; clone_size: NA; v_call: TRBV5-1; j_call: TRBJ2-3; cdr3_aa: CASSLAGFSYTSTDTQYF; cdr3_nt: TGCGCCAGCAGCTTGGCGGGATTTTCGTATACTAGCACAGATACGCAGTATTTT
d_call: NA; clone_size: once; v_call: TRBV24-1; j_call: TRBJ2-7; cdr3_aa: CATSDSQGPSSYEQYF; cdr3_nt: TGTGCCACCAGTGATTCACAGGGCCCGAGCTCCTACGAGCAGTACTTC
d_call: TRBD1; clone_size: many; v_call: TRBV5-1; j_call: TRBJ1-2; cdr3_aa: CASSTGTGGNYGYTF; cdr3_nt: TGCGCCAGCAGCACCGGGACAGGGGGCAACTATGGCTACACCTTC